Each of the 21 T cell receptor beta chains below was sequenced from the same sample in a study of T-cell memory formation after mild COVID-19. TCRdb used MiXCR to reprocess the 5' RACE reads, holding one entry per CDR3 protein. The sample has fewer than 250,000 distinct CDR3 sequences; 27% are singletons. Sequencing was carried out using PBMCs or a T cell subset sorted from them (not recorded which). The receptors come from an adult woman who had mild COVID-19 (a few samples of this study predate the infection). Cell type and time point are not known.

The table lists this clonotype with a few counts. V is TRBV9 and J is TRBJ2-3; no firm D call. The CDR3 is made up of 14 amino acids. V was cut by 0 bases and J by 1 base, with 6 bases left in between. The germline V gene has CDR1 SGDLS and CDR2 YYNGEE. The CDR3 region has the DNA TGTGCCAGCAGCGTAGAGGCTGGCACAGATACGCAGTATTTT. This sequence encodes CASSVEAGTDTQYF.

The chain combines TRBV15 with TRBJ2-6; D gene uncertain. Germline lookup yields CDR1 LNHNV and CDR2 YYDKDF (reference sequence). V was clipped by 1 base and J by 0 bases, with 4 bases between them. There are 15 residues in the CDR3. The CDR3 reads CATSRAPSGANVLTF. In DNA, the CDR3 is TGTGCCACCAGCAGAGCCCCCTCTGGGGCCAACGTCCTGACTTTC.

This clonotype was recorded a few times. The chain carries TRBV28 and TRBJ2-3, with 9 bases that match TRBD1. Trimming at V came to 4 bases and at J to 5 bases, leaving 4 bases not matched to a gene. This CDR3 is built from 14 residues. Germline V CDR1 and CDR2: MDHEN, SYDVKM. DNA for the CDR3: TGTGCCAGCAGTTCTCGGACAGGGGTAGATACGCAGTATTTT. Its translation: CASSSRTGVDTQYF.

This rearrangement joins TRBV9 to TRBJ2-5; no clear D gene. The V gene lost 4 bases and the J gene lost 2 bases, with 18 bases spanning the gap. The CDR3 contains 16 residues. Germline V gives CDR1 SGDLS, CDR2 YYNGEE. As DNA, the CDR3 is TGTGCCAGCAGCTCCTCGGACGGGCGTTCTCAAGAGACCCAGTACTTC. Translating gives CASSSSDGRSQETQYF.

The genes are TRBV7-3 and TRBJ2-2, with 9 bases that match TRBD2. After removal of 2 bases from V and 4 bases from J, the junction contained 11 bases not matched to a gene. The CDR3 covers 18 residues. Germline loops: CDR1 SGHTA, CDR2 FQGTGA. DNA of the CDR3: TGTGCCAGCAGCTTAGCCCCCAGCGGGGGGATGGGCACCGGGGAGCTGTTTTTT. Translated, it gives CASSLAPSGGMGTGELFF.

V usage is TRBV5-1 and J usage is TRBJ1-1; the D is unclear. Trimming stripped 0 bases from V and 4 bases from J, with 13 bases between. The CDR3 has 15 residues. Per the germline V gene, CDR1 is SGHRS and CDR2 is YFSETQ. The CDR3 here is CASSLVSPGGTEAFF. The CDR3 DNA reads as TGCGCCAGCAGCTTGGTCTCCCCGGGCGGCACTGAAGCTTTCTTT. The entire variable domain, with the rest obtained from reference TRBV5-1 and TRBJ1-1, is as follows: KAGVTQTPRYLIKTRGQQVTLSCSPISGHRSVSWYQQTPGQGLQFLFEYFSETQRNKGNFPGRFSGRQFSNSRSEMNVSTLELGDSALYLCASSLVSPGGTEAFFGQGTRLTVV.

The rearrangement links TRBV4-2 to TRBJ2-2, with D perhaps assigned TRBD1 or TRBD2 (5 bases each). Trimming removed 3 bases from V and 4 bases from J, with 12 bases in between. There are 15 residues in the CDR3. CDR1 is LGHNA, CDR2 YNFKEQ, per germline. The CDR3 protein is CASSQGDEATGELFF. The CDR3 nucleotides are TGTGCCAGCAGCCAGGGGGACGAGGCCACCGGGGAGCTGTTTTTT.

This clonotype turned up a few times. The chain uses TRBV4-1 and TRBJ2-5; TRBD1 aligns across 10 bases. In germline, CDR1 is MGHRA, CDR2 YSYEKL. V trimming: 4 bases; J trimming: 7 bases; junction bases outside the gene matches: 9. CDR3 length: 15 residues. This CDR3 reads CASSRGQGVSSTQYF. DNA for the CDR3: TGCGCCAGCAGCCGAGGACAGGGGGTTTCGTCGACCCAGTACTTC.

The chain joins TRBV20-1 to TRBJ2-7, with 7 bases that match TRBD1. This CDR3 spans 16 amino acids. Germline V gene data show CDR1 as DFQATT and CDR2 as SNEGSKA (reference sequence). With V trimmed by 2 bases and J by 3 bases, 13 bases remained unmatched. Here the CDR3 DNA reads TGCAGTGCTAGACAGTTTGACAGGGAAAACTACTACGAGCAGTACTTC. This gives the protein CSARQFDRENYYEQYF.

This clonotype was observed a handful of times. The chain joins TRBV7-9 to TRBJ2-7; unclear D gene. Deletions cut 2 bases from V and 0 bases from J, with 17 bases between. Germline V gives CDR1 SEHNR, CDR2 FQNEAQ (reference sequence). This CDR3 contains 17 residues. The CDR3 coding sequence is TGTGCCAGCAGCTTATCGCCTCGGGCTCAGGCCTCCTACGAGCAGTACTTC. This translates into CASSLSPRAQASYEQYF.

The V and J genes are TRBV5-5 and TRBJ2-7; D perhaps matches TRBD2 (6 bases). CDR1 and CDR2 from the germline V gene are SGHKS and YYEKEE (reference sequence). Trimming took 4 bases from V and 2 from J, leaving 13 bases between them. This CDR3 is 14 amino acids long. In DNA, the CDR3 is TGTGCCAGCAGCCGTACGACGGGGGCCTACGAGCAGTACTTC. Translated: CASSRTTGAYEQYF.

The rearrangement links TRBV7-2 to TRBJ2-1; D may be TRBD1 (6 bases). CDR1 is SGHTA and CDR2 is FQGNSA in the germline V gene. This CDR3 spans 15 amino acids. V lost 3 bases and J lost 2, with 11 bases in between. As DNA, the CDR3 is TGTGCCAGCAGCTTTAGGGGGTACCCCTACAATGAGCAGTTCTTC. It codes for CASSFRGYPYNEQFF.

The chain employs TRBV9 and TRBJ2-3; D could derive from TRBD1 or TRBD2 (5 bases each). The V end was cut by 4 bases, the J end by 11 bases, with 23 bases between. CDR1 and CDR2 from the germline V gene are SGDLS and YYNGEE. This CDR3 contains 15 residues. CDR3: CASSPRRDAPALQYF. The CDR3 DNA sequence: TGTGCCAGCAGCCCTCGCCGGGACGCCCCAGCATTGCAGTATTTT. The full variable domain, with the rest looked up from reference TRBV9 and TRBJ2-3, is DSGVTQTPKHLITATGQRVTLRCSPRSGDLSVYWYQQSLDQGLQFLIQYYNGEERAKGNILERFSAQQFPDLHSELNLSSLELGDSALYFCASSPRRDAPALQYFGPGTRLTVL.

This clonotype was detected a few times. The chain employs TRBV4-3 and TRBJ2-1; TRBD2 agrees at 8 bases. CDR3 length: 17 amino acids. The V gene's germline CDR1 is LGHNA and CDR2 YSLEER. V was pared by 4 bases and J by 1 base, with 9 bases of the junction left unmatched. The CDR3 DNA sequence: TGCGCCAGCAGCCCGGGACTAGAGGTGAGGTCCTACAATGAGCAGTTCTTC. It encodes CASSPGLEVRSYNEQFF.

This clonotype was seen only a few times. V is TRBV9 and J is TRBJ2-2; D perhaps matches TRBD2 (5 bases). V shed 4 bases and J shed 1 base, with 8 bases lying between them. Germline CDR1 reads SGDLS; CDR2 reads YYNGEE. The CDR3 length is 14 residues. The CDR3: CASSRSGNTGELFF. CDR3 DNA: TGTGCCAGCAGCAGGAGCGGGAACACCGGGGAGCTGTTTTTT.

The CDR3 protein is CASRRTRESYNEQFF. CDR3 nucleotide sequence: TGTGCCAGCAGACGAACAAGAGAAAGCTACAATGAGCAGTTCTTC. The chain couples TRBV6-5 to TRBJ2-1; D not resolved. The CDR3 consists of 15 residues. Germline values: CDR1 MNHEY, CDR2 SVGAGI. V dropped 6 bases and J dropped 3 bases, with 15 bases sitting between them.

This chain uses TRBV14 with TRBJ2-1; 11 bases match TRBD2. This CDR3 region has 15 residues. V was pared by 3 bases and J by 5 bases, with 3 bases of the junction left unmatched. Germline-derived CDR1 and CDR2 are SGHDN and FVKESK. CDR3 in DNA: TGTGCCAGCAGCCAGACTAGCGGGAACCACAATGAGCAGTTCTTC. Translating it yields CASSQTSGNHNEQFF.

The chain's CDR3 is CASNLGLIKQFF. CDR3 DNA sequence: TGTGCCAGCAACCTGGGCCTGATTAAGCAGTTCTTC. V gene TRBV12-3 or TRBV12-4 combines with J gene TRBJ2-1; D remains ambiguous. Trimming shortened V by 7 bases and J by 11 bases, and 15 bases separated the two germline ends. The CDR3 is 12 amino acids.

The rearrangement joins TRBV12-5 to TRBJ2-7, with 8 nucleotides matching TRBD1. Germline V gene lookup returns CDR1 LGHNT and CDR2 FRNRAP. The CDR3 consists of 13 residues. V trimming: 6 bases; J trimming: 2 bases; junction bases outside the gene matches: 3. CDR3 sequence: CASGTTGAYEQYF. The CDR3 DNA follows: TGTGCTAGTGGCACGACAGGGGCCTACGAGCAGTACTTC.

This clonotype occurred a few times. V gene TRBV5-6 combines with J gene TRBJ2-1, with 8 bases lining up with TRBD2. Trimming took 3 bases from V and 16 from J; bases not matched to a gene: 6. The CDR3 is 11 amino acids. In germline, CDR1 is SGHDT, CDR2 YYEEEE. The CDR3 DNA sequence: TGTGCCAGCAGCTCCGGGGGGGTTAGCTTCTTC. Amino acids: CASSSGGVSFF.

V gene TRBV12-3 or TRBV12-4 combines with J gene TRBJ2-5, with D uncertain. This CDR3 is built from 12 residues. With 5 bases removed from V and 5 bases from J, the gap between germline ends came to 9 bases. The CDR3 loop reads CASSPLGETQYF. Here the CDR3 DNA reads TGTGCCAGCAGTCCCCTGGGGGAGACCCAGTACTTC.